A selection of T cell receptor beta chains follows, all from one sample in a study of T cell responses to AZD1222 COVID-19 vaccine. Assay used: immunoSEQ multiplex PCR; TCRdb lists only in-frame clones, some missing. This table has approximately 170,000 clones, about 86% appearing once. The material was peripheral blood, obtained 28 days after the second AZD1222 dose. The receptors come from an adult who received the AZD1222 COVID-19 vaccine. CDR3s include the opening cysteine and the closing phenylalanine or tryptophan. A D gene is named only where the DNA matches it firmly. Not every row has a clone size; where given, it reads once, few, many or a size class.

size: NA; V: TRBV24-1; J: TRBJ2-2; D: TRBD2; DNA: TGTGCCACCAGTCGTAGCGGGGGGAACACCGGGGAGCTGTTTTTT; CDR3: CATSRSGGNTGELFF
size: NA; V: TRBV28; J: TRBJ2-2; D: NA; DNA: TGTGCCAGCAGTTCCCCTGGGCCTGGCACCGGGGAGCTGTTTTTT; CDR3: CASSSPGPGTGELFF
size: NA; V: TRBV7-3; J: TRBJ1-1; D: NA; DNA: TGTGCCAGCAGCCCCCTTGGGGGGGAGGGGACTGAAGCTTTCTTT; CDR3: CASSPLGGEGTEAFF
size: few; V: TRBV2; J: TRBJ1-2; D: TRBD1; DNA: TGTGCCAGCAGTGCTGACAGGGACTCTAACTATGGCTACACCTTC; CDR3: CASSADRDSNYGYTF
size: once; V: TRBV19; J: TRBJ2-6; D: NA; DNA: TGTGCCAGTAGTAATAGGGGGATAGGGGCCAACGTCCTGACTTTC; CDR3: CASSNRGIGANVLTF
size: NA; V: TRBV12-3/TRBV12-4; J: TRBJ1-2; D: NA; DNA: TGTGCCAGCAGTTTAACAGGGAACTATGGCTACACCTTC; CDR3: CASSLTGNYGYTF
size: NA; V: TRBV9; J: TRBJ1-6; D: NA; DNA: TGTGCCAGCAGCTCCTATAACTCTAATTCACCCCTCCACTTT; CDR3: CASSSYNSNSPLHF
size: NA; V: TRBV7-8; J: TRBJ1-2; D: NA; DNA: TGTGCCAGCAGCTTATCAGTCAGCTATGGCTACACCTTC; CDR3: CASSLSVSYGYTF
size: NA; V: TRBV3-1/TRBV3-2; J: TRBJ1-2; D: TRBD1; DNA: TGTGCCAGCAGCCAAGATTCATGGACAGGGAATAAGACCTTC; CDR3: CASSQDSWTGNKTF
size: NA; V: TRBV3-1/TRBV3-2; J: TRBJ1-2; D: TRBD1; DNA: TGTGCCAGCAGCGATAGGGACAGGGGGCCATATTACACCTTC; CDR3: CASSDRDRGPYYTF
size: NA; V: TRBV7-2; J: TRBJ1-4; D: TRBD1; DNA: TGTGCCAGCAGCTTAGAACTAAGGGGGCCATGGGAAAAACTGTTTTTT; CDR3: CASSLELRGPWEKLFF
size: NA; V: TRBV29-1; J: TRBJ1-2; D: TRBD1; DNA: TGCAGCATCCGAGGGACAGGGGGCCACGCTAACTATGGCTACACCTTC; CDR3: CSIRGTGGHANYGYTF
size: NA; V: TRBV29-1; J: TRBJ2-3; D: NA; DNA: TGCAGCGTTGGTTATTCAGATACGCAGTATTTT; CDR3: CSVGYSDTQYF
size: NA; V: TRBV7-2; J: TRBJ1-1; D: NA; DNA: TGTGCCAGCAGCCAACAAAACACTGAAGCTTTCTTT; CDR3: CASSQQNTEAFF
size: NA; V: TRBV7-3; J: TRBJ2-3; D: TRBD2; DNA: TGTGCCAGCAGGAGAAGCGGGGGTAGCACAGATACGCAGTATTTT; CDR3: CASRRSGGSTDTQYF
size: NA; V: TRBV5-1; J: TRBJ2-7; D: NA; DNA: TGCGCCAGCAGCTTGAATACAGAACCCTCCTACGAGCAGTACTTC; CDR3: CASSLNTEPSYEQYF
size: NA; V: TRBV2; J: TRBJ1-2; D: NA; DNA: TGTGCCAGCAGTGAATCTGGGTATGGCTACACCTTC; CDR3: CASSESGYGYTF
size: NA; V: TRBV5-5; J: TRBJ1-2; D: NA; DNA: TGTGCCAGCAGCTTGCTGGAAACGGGCACCTTC; CDR3: CASSLLETGTF
size: NA; V: TRBV7-9; J: TRBJ1-2; D: TRBD1; DNA: TGTGCCAGCAGCCTCGGACAGGGGAGGGGAGGCTACACCTTC; CDR3: CASSLGQGRGGYTF
size: NA; V: TRBV7-6; J: TRBJ2-3; D: NA; DNA: TGTGCCAGCAGCTCCGAGTCCGTTGGGGGAAGGGATACGCAGTATTTT; CDR3: CASSSESVGGRDTQYF
size: NA; V: TRBV30; J: TRBJ2-7; D: TRBD2; DNA: TGTGCCTGGAGTCCGGGGGGGCTATTCTCCGAGCAGTACTTC; CDR3: CAWSPGGLFSEQYF
size: NA; V: TRBV30; J: TRBJ1-2; D: TRBD1; DNA: TGTGCCTGGGGTCGGGACAGAGAGTATGGCTACACCTTC; CDR3: CAWGRDREYGYTF
size: NA; V: TRBV3-1/TRBV3-2; J: TRBJ1-1; D: NA; DNA: TGTGCCAGCAGCCGAACCGGAATGAACACTGAAGCTTTCTTT; CDR3: CASSRTGMNTEAFF
size: NA; V: TRBV21-1; J: TRBJ2-7; D: NA; DNA: TGTGCCAGCAGCAAAGGGGTACCGGAAGGGAATCCCAGTTTCTACGAGCAGTACTTC; CDR3: CASSKGVPEGNPSFYEQYF
size: NA; V: TRBV2; J: TRBJ1-1; D: NA; DNA: TGTGCCAGCAGTTCACACCCCGGGGGGAACACTGAAGCTTTCTTT; CDR3: CASSSHPGGNTEAFF
size: NA; V: TRBV11-1; J: TRBJ2-1; D: NA; DNA: TGTGCCAGCAGCGGAGCTGGGGTCCGGCGGAATGAGCAGTTCTTC; CDR3: CASSGAGVRRNEQFF
size: NA; V: TRBV7-9; J: TRBJ1-1; D: NA; DNA: TGTGCCAGCAGCGCTGGGACCGCCCCGGGCACTGAAGCTTTCTTT; CDR3: CASSAGTAPGTEAFF
size: NA; V: TRBV6-2/TRBV6-3; J: TRBJ1-1; D: NA; DNA: TGTGCCAGCAGTTCGGTATTTCCACGGGACACTGAAGCTTTCTTT; CDR3: CASSSVFPRDTEAFF
size: few; V: TRBV6-2/TRBV6-3; J: TRBJ2-7; D: NA; DNA: TGTGCCAGCAGTTACTCGAGTGGGCCGGCCTACGAGCAGTACTTC; CDR3: CASSYSSGPAYEQYF
size: NA; V: TRBV9; J: TRBJ2-7; D: NA; DNA: TGTGCCAGCAGCGCCGCCCCAGGGGGGGGTCTTGAGCAGTACTTC; CDR3: CASSAAPGGGLEQYF
size: NA; V: TRBV7-2; J: TRBJ2-3; D: NA; DNA: TGTGCCAGCAGCCTTACTCAAGATACGCAGTATTTT; CDR3: CASSLTQDTQYF
size: NA; V: TRBV30; J: TRBJ2-1; D: TRBD2; DNA: TGTGCCTGGAGTGTAGGACTAGCGGGGGCCACGGGGGATGAGCAGTTCTTC; CDR3: CAWSVGLAGATGDEQFF
size: NA; V: TRBV27; J: TRBJ1-2; D: NA; DNA: TGTGCCAGCAGTTTTGACGGGGGCGCTTTCGGCTACACCTTC; CDR3: CASSFDGGAFGYTF
size: few; V: TRBV7-2; J: TRBJ1-6; D: NA; DNA: TGTGCCAGCAGTATAGGATCCGGGGTCGATTCACCCCTCCACTTT; CDR3: CASSIGSGVDSPLHF
size: NA; V: TRBV6-2/TRBV6-3; J: TRBJ1-1; D: NA; DNA: TGTGCCAGCAGTTACTCCCCCGGCCGGGCGGAGTACACTGAAGCTTTCTTT; CDR3: CASSYSPGRAEYTEAFF
size: NA; V: TRBV30; J: TRBJ2-2; D: TRBD1; DNA: TGTGCCTGGAAAGAAAGGACAGGGGTCACCGGGGAGCTGTTTTTT; CDR3: CAWKERTGVTGELFF
size: NA; V: TRBV30; J: TRBJ1-2; D: NA; DNA: TGTGCCTGGAGTGTGGGGGGCTATGGCTACACCTTC; CDR3: CAWSVGGYGYTF
size: NA; V: TRBV7-9; J: TRBJ2-5; D: TRBD1; DNA: TGTGCCAGCAGCTCAGGGACAGGACGGGGAGAGACCCAGTACTTC; CDR3: CASSSGTGRGETQYF
size: NA; V: TRBV5-1; J: TRBJ1-6; D: TRBD1; DNA: TGCGCCAGCAGCTTGGGGACAGGGGAAAGGTCACCCCTCCACTTT; CDR3: CASSLGTGERSPLHF
size: NA; V: TRBV5-1; J: TRBJ2-7; D: TRBD1; DNA: TGCGCCAGCTACCCAAGACCCTATCGGGACAGGGGCCACGAGCAGTACTTC; CDR3: CASYPRPYRDRGHEQYF
size: NA; V: TRBV21-1; J: TRBJ1-2; D: NA; DNA: TGTGCCAGCTTAACACGAGCAAATAACTATGGCTACACCTTC; CDR3: CASLTRANNYGYTF
size: NA; V: TRBV27; J: TRBJ2-7; D: NA; DNA: TGTGCCAGCAGTTGGGCAGGGCGCTACGAGCAGTACTTC; CDR3: CASSWAGRYEQYF
size: NA; V: TRBV18; J: TRBJ2-7; D: NA; DNA: TGTGCCAGCTCACCAAACCGCGAGCAGTACTTC; CDR3: CASSPNREQYF
size: NA; V: TRBV5-1; J: TRBJ1-5; D: NA; DNA: TGCGCCAGCAGCCCGGATGGGGGTTCTGGGGGCAATCAGCCCCAGCATTTT; CDR3: CASSPDGGSGGNQPQHF
size: once; V: TRBV3-1/TRBV3-2; J: TRBJ1-2; D: NA; DNA: TGTGCCAGCAGCCAATGGGAGGGCGGCATATATGGCTACACCTTC; CDR3: CASSQWEGGIYGYTF
size: NA; V: TRBV4-1; J: TRBJ1-1; D: NA; DNA: TGCGCCAGCAGCCAAGTTCCAGGTCCCGCTTACACTGAAGCTTTCTTT; CDR3: CASSQVPGPAYTEAFF
size: NA; V: TRBV7-2; J: TRBJ2-2; D: NA; DNA: TGTGCCAGCAGCTTGTACGGGGGCAGCACCGGGGAGCTGTTTTTT; CDR3: CASSLYGGSTGELFF
size: NA; V: TRBV12-3/TRBV12-4; J: TRBJ1-2; D: NA; DNA: TGTGCCAGCAGTCCGGAACACCGGGGCTACACCTTC; CDR3: CASSPEHRGYTF
size: NA; V: TRBV30; J: TRBJ1-1; D: NA; DNA: TGTGCCTGGAGTGTACGATGGGGCCTCATGAACACTGAAGCTTTCTTT; CDR3: CAWSVRWGLMNTEAFF
size: NA; V: TRBV9; J: TRBJ2-2; D: NA; DNA: TGTGCCAGCAGCGCGCCAACCGGGACACCGAACACCGGGGAGCTGTTTTTT; CDR3: CASSAPTGTPNTGELFF
size: NA; V: TRBV29-1; J: TRBJ2-7; D: NA; DNA: TGCAGCGTTGAAGGGGGCGGCGACGAGCAGTACTTC; CDR3: CSVEGGGDEQYF
size: NA; V: TRBV19; J: TRBJ1-2; D: NA; DNA: TGTGCCAGTAGTTCCCCACCTAACTATGGCTACACCTTC; CDR3: CASSSPPNYGYTF